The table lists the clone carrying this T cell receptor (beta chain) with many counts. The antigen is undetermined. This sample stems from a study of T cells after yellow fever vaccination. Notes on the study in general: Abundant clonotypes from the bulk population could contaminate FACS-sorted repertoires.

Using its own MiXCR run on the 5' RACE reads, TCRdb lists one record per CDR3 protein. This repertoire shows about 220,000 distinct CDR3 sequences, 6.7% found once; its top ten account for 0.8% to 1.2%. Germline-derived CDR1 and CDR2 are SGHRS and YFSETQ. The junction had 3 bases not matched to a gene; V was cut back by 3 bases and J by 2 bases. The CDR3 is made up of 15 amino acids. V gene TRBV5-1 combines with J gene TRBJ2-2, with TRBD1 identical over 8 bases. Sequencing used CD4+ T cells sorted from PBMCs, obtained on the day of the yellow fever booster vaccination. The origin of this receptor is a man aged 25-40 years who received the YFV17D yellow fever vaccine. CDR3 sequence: CASSSQGANTGELFF. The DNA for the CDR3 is TGCGCCAGCAGCTCCCAGGGGGCAAACACCGGGGAGCTGTTTTTT.